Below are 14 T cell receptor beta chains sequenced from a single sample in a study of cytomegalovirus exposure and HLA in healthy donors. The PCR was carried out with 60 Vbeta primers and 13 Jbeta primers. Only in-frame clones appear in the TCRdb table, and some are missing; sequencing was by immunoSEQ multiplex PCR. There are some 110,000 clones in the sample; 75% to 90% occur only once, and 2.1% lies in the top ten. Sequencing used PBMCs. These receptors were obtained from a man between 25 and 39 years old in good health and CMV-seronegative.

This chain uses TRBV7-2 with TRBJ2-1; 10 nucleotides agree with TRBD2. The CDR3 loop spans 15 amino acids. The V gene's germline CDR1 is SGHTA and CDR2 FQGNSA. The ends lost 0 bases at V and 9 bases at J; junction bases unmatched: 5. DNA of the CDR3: TGTGCCAGCAGCTTAGCGGTAGCGGGAGGTCTTGAGCAGTTCTTC. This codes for CASSLAVAGGLEQFF.

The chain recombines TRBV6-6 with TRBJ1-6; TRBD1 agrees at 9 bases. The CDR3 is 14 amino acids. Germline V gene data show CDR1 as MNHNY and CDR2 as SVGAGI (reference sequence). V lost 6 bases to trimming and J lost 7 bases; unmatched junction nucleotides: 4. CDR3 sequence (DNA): TGTGCCAGCAGAACCGGGACAGGGAATTCACCCCTCCACTTT. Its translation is CASRTGTGNSPLHF.

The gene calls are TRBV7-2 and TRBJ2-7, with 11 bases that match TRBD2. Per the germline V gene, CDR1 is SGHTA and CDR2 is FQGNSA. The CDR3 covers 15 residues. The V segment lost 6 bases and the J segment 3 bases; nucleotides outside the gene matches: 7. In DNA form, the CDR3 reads TGTGCCAGCAGTCGAACTAGCGGGGGCCTCTACGAGCAGTACTTC. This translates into CASSRTSGGLYEQYF.

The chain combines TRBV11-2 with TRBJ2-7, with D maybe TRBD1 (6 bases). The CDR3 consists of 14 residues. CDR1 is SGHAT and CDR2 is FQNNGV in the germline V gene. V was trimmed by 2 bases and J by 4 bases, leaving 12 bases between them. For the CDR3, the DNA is TGTGCCAGCAGCTTACAAGGGCAGGGGTACGAGCAGTACTTC. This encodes CASSLQGQGYEQYF.

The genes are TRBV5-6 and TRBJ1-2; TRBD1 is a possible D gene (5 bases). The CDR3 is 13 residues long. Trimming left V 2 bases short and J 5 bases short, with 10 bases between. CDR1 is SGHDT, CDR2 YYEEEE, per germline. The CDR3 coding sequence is TGTGCCAGCAGCTTACGAAAGGGGTATGGCTACACCTTC. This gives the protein CASSLRKGYGYTF.

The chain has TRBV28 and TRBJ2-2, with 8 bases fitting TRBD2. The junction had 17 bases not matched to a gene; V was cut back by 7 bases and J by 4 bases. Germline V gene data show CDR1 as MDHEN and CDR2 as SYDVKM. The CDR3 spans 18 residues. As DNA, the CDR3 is TGTGCCAGCACCACTAAACCCGGCGGGGGGTGGACCACCGGGGAGCTGTTTTTT. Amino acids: CASTTKPGGGWTTGELFF.

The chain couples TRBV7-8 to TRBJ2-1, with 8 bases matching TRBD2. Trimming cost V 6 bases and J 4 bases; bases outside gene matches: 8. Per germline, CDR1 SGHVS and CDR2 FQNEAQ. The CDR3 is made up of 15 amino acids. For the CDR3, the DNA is TGTGCCAGCAGTTACCCTGCGGGGGGATACAATGAGCAGTTCTTC. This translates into CASSYPAGGYNEQFF.

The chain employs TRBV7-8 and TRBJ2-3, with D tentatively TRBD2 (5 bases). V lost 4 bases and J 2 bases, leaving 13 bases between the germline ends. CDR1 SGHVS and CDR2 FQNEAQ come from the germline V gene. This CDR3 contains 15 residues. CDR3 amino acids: CASSSWEIYTDTQYF. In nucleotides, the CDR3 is TGTGCCAGCAGCTCCTGGGAGATATACACAGATACGCAGTATTTT.

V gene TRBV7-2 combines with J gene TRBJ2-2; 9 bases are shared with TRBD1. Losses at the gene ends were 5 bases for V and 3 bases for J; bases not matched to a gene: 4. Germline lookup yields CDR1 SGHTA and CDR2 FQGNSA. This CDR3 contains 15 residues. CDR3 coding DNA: TGTGCCAGCAGCCTGGACAGGGGCTACACCGGGGAGCTGTTTTTT. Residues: CASSLDRGYTGELFF.

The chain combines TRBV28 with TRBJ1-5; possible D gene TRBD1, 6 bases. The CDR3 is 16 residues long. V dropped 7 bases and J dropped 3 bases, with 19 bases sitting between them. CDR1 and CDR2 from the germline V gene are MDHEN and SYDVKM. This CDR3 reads CASTSREGGLNQPQHF. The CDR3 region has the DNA TGTGCCAGCACTTCGAGGGAGGGGGGCCTCAATCAGCCCCAGCATTTT.

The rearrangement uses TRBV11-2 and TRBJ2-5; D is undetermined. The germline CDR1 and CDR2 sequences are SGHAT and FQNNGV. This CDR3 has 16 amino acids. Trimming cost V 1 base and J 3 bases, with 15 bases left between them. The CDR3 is CASSLGPTRPKETQYF. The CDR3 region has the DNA TGTGCCAGCAGCTTAGGTCCCACCCGTCCTAAAGAGACCCAGTACTTC.

The CDR3: CASSSGTGQYEQYF. DNA of the CDR3: TGTGCCAGCAGTTCCGGGACAGGGCAATACGAGCAGTACTTC. J is TRBJ2-7 and V is TRBV6-5; 9 nucleotides line up with TRBD1. The germline gives CDR1 MNHEY, CDR2 SVGAGI. This CDR3 comprises 14 residues. V lost 4 bases to trimming and J lost 4 bases; unmatched junction nucleotides: 5.

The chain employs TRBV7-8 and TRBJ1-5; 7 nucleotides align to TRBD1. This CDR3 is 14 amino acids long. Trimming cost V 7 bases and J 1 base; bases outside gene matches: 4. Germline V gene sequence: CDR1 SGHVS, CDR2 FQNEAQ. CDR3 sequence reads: CASTSGGSNQPQHF. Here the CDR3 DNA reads TGTGCCAGCACCTCAGGGGGGAGCAATCAGCCCCAGCATTTT.

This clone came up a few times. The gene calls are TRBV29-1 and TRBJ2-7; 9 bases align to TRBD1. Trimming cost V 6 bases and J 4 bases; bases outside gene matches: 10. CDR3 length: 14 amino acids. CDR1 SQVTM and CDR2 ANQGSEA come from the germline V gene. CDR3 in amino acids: CSVLGQGGVYEQYF. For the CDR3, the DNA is TGCAGCGTCCTGGGACAGGGTGGGGTTTACGAGCAGTACTTC.